The T cell receptor (beta chain) described here comes from a study of chemoradiotherapy in HPV16-positive cancers (dated by TCRdb to the early 2020s). About the investigation overall: Candidate HPV-specific T-cell clones and common TCR motifs were defined through functional T-cell assays on cells from a couple of HPV16-positive patients. The study asked whether T-cell immunity against the HPV oncoproteins E6 and E7 changes during chemoradiotherapy and whether it affects survival. The candidate HPV-specific TCRs and motifs were then tracked in TCR repertoires from about 93 patients with HPV-related cancers. Broader findings and caveats from the paper: Expansion of candidate HPV-specific clones and E7-related TCR motifs was observed in the tumor microenvironment during treatment, whereas no such expansion was observed for non-HPV-specific T cells. The functional definition of HPV-specific T cells was derived from only a couple of HPV16-positive patients, and the survival association was reported for HPV16-positive patients. In HPV16-positive patients, expansion of HPV-responsive T cells during chemoradiotherapy was associated with improved recurrence-free survival.

CDR1 and CDR2, looked up from the germline V gene, are SGHTA and FQGNSA. The germline V end is reduced by 5 bases and the J end by 1 base; junction bases left unmatched: 13. Taken from cysteine to phenylalanine, the CDR3 has 17 residues. The CDR3 DNA has 51 bases and is translated from base 1. In the case of this clone: The clone's antigen remains unknown. No quality values exist for individual bases; no much larger clone is one base distant.

The library was generated by the immunoSEQ multiplex PCR assay. TCRdb took this table from immuneACCESS and kept in-frame rearrangements with V and J called. Such tables lack part of the clones; where checked against another copy, unresolved V genes explain under half of the gap, and the rest is unexplained. A total of fewer than 6,500 clones appear in this sample, around 83% of them only once. The ten largest clones capture about 9.9% of the sample. Repertoires were sampled repeatedly over the course of chemoradiotherapy, so clonal expansion could be followed in the tumor microenvironment. Source: tumor tissue, taken from a patient who underwent chemoradiotherapy. The clonotype was recovered from a human donor with HPV-associated anogenital cancer. The V and J genes are TRBV7-2 and TRBJ2-5; 7 junctional bases match TRBD2. In nucleotide form, the sequence is TGTGCCAGCAGCCTAGAGGGGAGACTAGCCCTCCAAGAGACCCAGTACTTC. It specifies CASSLEGRLALQETQYF.